Presented here are 6 T cell receptor beta chains from one specimen sequenced in a study of regulatory T cells in long-lasting Graves disease. Construction of the TCR beta libraries employed iRepertoire HTBI primers in conjunction with Arm-PCR of CDR3 regions. TCRdb recomputed calls from the multiplex PCR reads with MiXCR, one row per CDR3 protein. The sample holds 500,000 or so distinct CDR3 sequences; under 20% are singletons and the top ten take 10% to 15%. Stated time point: newly diagnosed GD, antithyroid drugs for less than 3 months. The TCR library was made from RNA that had been extracted from PBMCs in TRIzol. These same data were also listed under a study on T cells in Graves' hyperthyroidism and ophthalmopathy.

The sequencing here drew on peripheral blood mononuclear cells (PBMCs), taken at new diagnosis, from a patient treated with antithyroid drugs. The receptors shown here come from a middle-aged man with Graves disease.

Notes on this clonotype: This clone may be a read error of a much larger clone one base away. The missing conserved phenylalanine or tryptophan at the end of this CDR3 makes a read error likely. The V gene is TRBV3-1, the J gene TRBJ2-7; perhaps TRBD1 as D (6 bases). V was pared by 3 bases and J by 0 bases, with 9 bases between. The CDR3 is made up of 14 amino acids. Germline CDR1 LGHDT, CDR2 YNNKEL (reference sequence). The CDR3 sequence is CASSQGAHSYEQYL. The CDR3 region has the DNA TGTGCCAGCAGCCAGGGGGCACACTCCTACGAGCAGTACCTC.

The chain combines TRBV19 with TRBJ2-1; the match to TRBD2 covers 8 bases. The CDR3 is 14 amino acids. Germline assignment: CDR1 LNHDA and CDR2 SQIVND (reference sequence). Losses at the gene ends were 6 bases for V and 8 bases for J; bases not matched to a gene: 9. The DNA for the CDR3 is TGTGCCAGTAGACCGGGACTAGAATGGCATGAGCAGTTCTTC. Its translation is CASRPGLEWHEQFF.

In the case of this clonotype: A much more abundant neighbour one base away suggests this may be a read error. This chain links TRBV7-3 with TRBJ1-2; D is ambiguous. Trimming left V 5 bases short and J 10 bases short, with 20 bases between. Germline V gene sequence: CDR1 SGHTA, CDR2 FQGTGA. The CDR3 consists of 14 residues. The CDR3 is CASSQDGARADYTF. CDR3 nucleotides: TGTGCCAGCAGCCAAGATGGAGCAAGGGCTGACTACACCTTC.

This clonotype was recorded at least ten times. The chain is built from TRBV7-9 and TRBJ2-7, with a weak D call TRBD1 (5 bases). Germline V gene data show CDR1 as SEHNR and CDR2 as FQNEAQ (reference sequence). The CDR3 runs to 14 residues. Between the trimmed V and J ends, which lost 1 base and 7 bases, there was a span of 14 bases. CDR3 DNA sequence: TGTGCCAGCAGCTTAGGACAGATCCTGGGGGAGCAGTACTTC. Translation: CASSLGQILGEQYF.

This clonotype showed up many times. The chain carries TRBV20-1 and TRBJ2-5; TRBD2 aligns across 13 bases. CDR1 is DFQATT, CDR2 SNEGSKA, per germline (reference sequence). This CDR3 is built from 13 residues. The V segment lost 5 bases and the J segment 9 bases; nucleotides outside the gene matches: 6. Here the CDR3 DNA reads TGCAGTGCTGGGACTAGCGGGGACGGGGCCCAGTACTTC. Residues: CSAGTSGDGAQYF.

This clonotype occurred many times. This chain uses TRBV11-2 with TRBJ2-1, with TRBD1 matching over 7 bases. The CDR3 has 15 amino acids. Germline V lookup: CDR1 SGHAT, CDR2 FQNNGV. The V gene end was trimmed by 5 bases and the J gene end by 7 bases; junction bases not matched to a gene: 11. The DNA of the CDR3 is TGTGCCAGCAGCCACCGGGGACAGCCCCTTAATGAGCAGTTCTTC. Amino acids: CASSHRGQPLNEQFF.